This TCR beta chain was sequenced in a study of T cell changes during pregnancy in multiple sclerosis. TCRdb keeps only in-frame clones here, not all; method: immunoSEQ multiplex PCR. The table records 55,000 to 85,000 clones, roughly 94% of them present only once. This clone was detected only once. The V gene lost 2 bases and the J gene lost 3 bases, with 10 bases spanning the gap. Germline assignment: CDR1 MNHNY and CDR2 SVGAGI (reference sequence). CDR3 length equals 14 residues. Sequenced here: peripheral blood, sampled in the third trimester of pregnancy. The chain joins TRBV6-6 to TRBJ1-2; tentative D call: TRBD1 (5 bases). This sequence was found in a female donor with multiple sclerosis, enrolled in a pregnancy study. The CDR3 sequence is CASSYGGGDYGYTF. DNA for the CDR3: TGTGCCAGCAGTTACGGTGGGGGGGACTATGGCTACACCTTC.